Following are 18 T cell receptor beta chains from one sample sequenced in a study of cytomegalovirus exposure and HLA in healthy donors (dated by TCRdb to the late 2010s). The protocol used for the library was the immunoSEQ multiplex PCR assay. For the multiplex PCR, a mixture combining 60 forward primers for TCR Vbeta segments and 13 reverse primers for TCR Jbeta segments was used. Imported from immuneACCESS, the table was reduced by TCRdb to in-frame sequences with V and J called. These copies leave out some clones; in studies compared against another copy, an unresolved V gene accounts for under half, and the cause of the remainder is not known. The sample includes 200,000 to 250,000 clones, with about 81% observed a single time. The ten top clones hold around 8.6% of the sample. Source material: PBMCs. Receptors originate from a woman aged 60 to 75 in good health and CMV-seropositive.

The CDR3 reads CASSPEPSGRARDTQYF. The DNA for the CDR3 is TGTGCCAGCAGCCCAGAACCTAGCGGGAGGGCCAGGGATACGCAGTATTTT. The chain combines TRBV7-6 with TRBJ2-3, with 12 bases lining up with TRBD2. Germline V gene data show CDR1 as SGHVS and CDR2 as FNYEAQ. The CDR3 is 17 residues long. The V gene end was trimmed by 5 bases and the J gene end by 6 bases; junction bases not matched to a gene: 12.

The chain couples TRBV5-1 to TRBJ1-2; TRBD1 aligns across 12 bases. J gave up 4 bases and V 3 bases, and 13 bases lay outside the gene matches. The CDR3 loop spans 18 amino acids. CDR1 is SGHRS and CDR2 is YFSETQ in the germline V gene. The CDR3 spells CASSWTGTGGWESYGYTF. CDR3 nucleotides: TGCGCCAGCAGCTGGACCGGGACAGGGGGCTGGGAAAGCTATGGCTACACCTTC.

The chain recombines TRBV9 with TRBJ2-7; tentative D call: TRBD2 (5 bases). Germline CDR1 is SGDLS and CDR2 is YYNGEE. The CDR3 runs to 15 residues. V was pared by 0 bases and J by 6 bases, with 16 bases between. CDR3 nucleotides: TGTGCCAGCAGCGTAGCTCCCACTAGTTCCCGCGAGCAGTACTTC. This codes for CASSVAPTSSREQYF.

CDR3 DNA sequence: TGTGCCACCGGGGAGCTCGGACCGAGCAATCAGCCCCAGCATTTT. It specifies CATGELGPSNQPQHF. The chain employs TRBV28 and TRBJ1-5; D is unclear. This CDR3 comprises 15 residues. The V and J ends lost 10 bases and 1 base respectively, with 17 bases between them. Germline V gene sequence: CDR1 MDHEN, CDR2 SYDVKM.

DNA of the CDR3: TGTGCCAGCAGCGTAGCCCCGAGCGGGAGGGCCCTCTACAATGAGCAGTTCTTC. Translating gives CASSVAPSGRALYNEQFF. The chain is built from TRBV9 and TRBJ2-1; 10 nucleotides line up with TRBD2. Germline CDR1 and CDR2: SGDLS and YYNGEE. The CDR3 totals 18 residues. V lost 0 bases, J lost 3 bases, and 9 bases stayed unmatched.

The chain uses TRBV9 and TRBJ1-5, with D possibly matching TRBD1 (5 bases). The length of the CDR3 is 15 residues. V lost 4 bases and J lost 0, with 11 bases in between. CDR1 SGDLS and CDR2 YYNGEE come from the germline V gene. In DNA, the CDR3 is TGTGCCAGCAGCCCCCAAGGGGATAGCAATCAGCCCCAGCATTTT. As protein: CASSPQGDSNQPQHF.

This clone was detected once. The chain recombines TRBV29-1 with TRBJ2-5, with 7 bases lining up with TRBD2. This CDR3 region has 13 residues. Germline values: CDR1 SQVTM, CDR2 ANQGSEA. After removal of 5 bases from V and 5 bases from J, the junction contained 8 bases not matched to a gene. The CDR3 nucleotides read TGCAGCGTTCCTGGGGGGGGGTCTGAGACCCAGTACTTC. It encodes CSVPGGGSETQYF.

The V gene is TRBV14, the J gene TRBJ2-1, with D maybe TRBD2 (6 bases). Trimming pared 7 bases from V and 4 bases from J, leaving 11 bases between. CDR3 length: 13 residues. Germline loops: CDR1 SGHDN, CDR2 FVKESK. The CDR3 sequence is CASTLANYNEQFF. CDR3 nucleotide sequence: TGTGCCAGCACCCTAGCGAATTACAATGAGCAGTTCTTC.

The chain couples TRBV6-5 to TRBJ2-5; D might be TRBD2 (5 bases). Germline lookup yields CDR1 MNHEY and CDR2 SVGAGI. The CDR3 runs to 16 residues. V gave up 3 bases and J gave up 2 bases, with 16 bases separating them. Here the CDR3 reads CASSYSSLGSQETQYF. CDR3 in DNA: TGTGCCAGCAGTTATAGTTCCTTGGGGAGTCAAGAGACCCAGTACTTC.

The V call is TRBV7-2, the J call TRBJ2-1; 13 bases fit TRBD2. Unmatched junction bases numbered 6, after V lost 6 bases and J lost 4 bases. Germline V gene lookup returns CDR1 SGHTA and CDR2 FQGNSA. The CDR3 covers 16 residues. The CDR3 DNA is TGTGCCAGCAGGTCCGGGACTAGCGGGATGTACAATGAGCAGTTCTTC. This encodes CASRSGTSGMYNEQFF.

The genes are TRBV11-2 and TRBJ1-3, with 8 bases matching TRBD1. The length of the CDR3 is 14 residues. With V trimmed by 6 bases and J by 4 bases, 5 bases remained unmatched. Germline CDR1 reads SGHAT; CDR2 reads FQNNGV. The CDR3 nucleotides are TGTGCCAGCAGTCAGGACAGGGCCGGAAACACCATATATTTT. Translated, it gives CASSQDRAGNTIYF.

The chain uses TRBV6-6 and TRBJ2-7; 12 bases are a match to TRBD2. Germline V gives CDR1 MNHNY, CDR2 SVGAGI (reference sequence). The ends lost 5 bases at V and 0 bases at J; junction bases unmatched: 5. CDR3 size: 16 residues. CDR3 protein: CASSPGLAGTSYEQYF. The DNA for the CDR3 is TGTGCCAGCAGTCCCGGACTAGCGGGAACCTCCTACGAGCAGTACTTC.

The V gene is TRBV11-1, the J gene TRBJ2-3, with D tentatively TRBD2 (6 bases). Per the germline V gene, CDR1 is SGHAT and CDR2 is FQDESV (reference sequence). The CDR3 extends over 17 amino acids. V lost 6 bases to trimming and J lost 0 bases, with 19 bases between them. The CDR3 here is CASSSLGGVGSTDTQYF. The DNA for the CDR3 is TGTGCCAGCAGTTCTCTTGGAGGGGTCGGAAGCACAGATACGCAGTATTTT.

A few counts support this clone. The genes are TRBV7-3 and TRBJ2-1, with D possibly TRBD2 on 6 matching bases. Between the trimmed V and J ends, which lost 5 bases and 9 bases, there was a span of 23 bases. Germline V gene sequence: CDR1 SGHTA, CDR2 FQGTGA. This CDR3 is 16 amino acids long. The CDR3 DNA reads as TGTGCCAGCAGCCCCGCCGGGAGTGGGTATTGGGGTGAGCAGTTCTTC. The encoded protein is CASSPAGSGYWGEQFF.

The chain couples TRBV19 to TRBJ2-7, with TRBD2 matching over 10 bases. The trim removed 5 bases at V and 3 bases at J, leaving 1 base unmatched. CDR1 LNHDA and CDR2 SQIVND come from the germline V gene (reference sequence). The CDR3 totals 13 residues. As DNA, the CDR3 is TGTGCCAGTAGTTGGACTAGCGGCTACGAGCAGTACTTC. Amino acid sequence: CASSWTSGYEQYF.

In this sample, this clone turned up once. The rearrangement uses TRBV28 and TRBJ2-7; 11 nucleotides agree with TRBD2. Germline lookup yields CDR1 MDHEN and CDR2 SYDVKM. V gave up 5 bases and J gave up 3 bases; unmatched junction bases: 6. CDR3 length: 15 residues. The CDR3 region has the DNA TGTGCCAGCAGTGAGGGACTAGCGGAGAACTACGAGCAGTACTTC. Encoded protein: CASSEGLAENYEQYF. The full variable domain, in which reference TRBV28 and TRBJ2-7 provide the parts outside the CDR3, is DVKVTQSSRYLVKRTGEKVFLECVQDMDHENMFWYRQDPGLGLRLIYFSYDVKMKEKGDIPEGYSVSREKKERFSLILESASTNQTSMYLCASSEGLAENYEQYFGPGTRLTVT.

The chain links TRBV4-1 to TRBJ2-1; the match to TRBD1 covers 8 bases. Trimming at V came to 2 bases and at J to 4 bases, leaving 13 bases not matched to a gene. Germline assignment: CDR1 MGHRA and CDR2 YSYEKL. This CDR3 is built from 18 residues. DNA of the CDR3: TGCGCCAGCAGCCAACAGACAGGGGCGACCTTGGGATACAATGAGCAGTTCTTC. This sequence encodes CASSQQTGATLGYNEQFF.

The chain employs TRBV11-2 and TRBJ2-1; a possible D gene is TRBD1 (6 bases). V dropped 6 bases and J dropped 3 bases, with 15 bases sitting between them. The CDR3 contains 15 residues. Germline V gene lookup returns CDR1 SGHAT and CDR2 FQNNGV. The CDR3 here is CASSKGDLLYNEQFF. The CDR3 nucleotides are TGTGCCAGCAGTAAGGGGGATCTCCTCTACAATGAGCAGTTCTTC.